This TCR beta chain stems from a study of Graves' ophthalmopathy and Graves' hyperthyroidism. CDR1 and CDR2 from the germline V gene are SSHAT and FNYEAQ (reference sequence). This CDR3 is 15 amino acids long. For donors with ophthalmopathy, the disease showed moderate-to-severe activity, reached CAS ≥3 and NOSPECS ≥4, and had lasted under 3 months. Certain patients were not enrolled. These were patients with other autoimmune diseases, uncontrolled infections, pregnancy or lactation. The PBMC fraction was derived from under 11 ml of fresh peripheral blood. For repertoire sequencing, the TCR beta CDR3 regions were amplified from RNA transcripts. First-round RT-PCR used HTBI primers; second-round multiplex PCR followed. MiXCR, run by TCRdb on the multiplex PCR reads, gives a single entry per CDR3 protein. The sample lists 150,000 or so distinct CDR3 sequences; approximately 38% were seen once. This clonotype was counted many times. A junction end diverges from the germline sequence, so it may reflect a read error.

The receptor was isolated from a woman in her thirties or forties with Graves' ophthalmopathy. The chain combines TRBV7-7 with TRBJ2-5, with 8 bases lining up with TRBD1. Sequenced material: peripheral blood. The CDR3: CASSLGTGQEKTQYF. The CDR3, as DNA: TGTGCTAGCAGCTTGGGGACAGGACAGGAGAAGACCCAGTACTTC.